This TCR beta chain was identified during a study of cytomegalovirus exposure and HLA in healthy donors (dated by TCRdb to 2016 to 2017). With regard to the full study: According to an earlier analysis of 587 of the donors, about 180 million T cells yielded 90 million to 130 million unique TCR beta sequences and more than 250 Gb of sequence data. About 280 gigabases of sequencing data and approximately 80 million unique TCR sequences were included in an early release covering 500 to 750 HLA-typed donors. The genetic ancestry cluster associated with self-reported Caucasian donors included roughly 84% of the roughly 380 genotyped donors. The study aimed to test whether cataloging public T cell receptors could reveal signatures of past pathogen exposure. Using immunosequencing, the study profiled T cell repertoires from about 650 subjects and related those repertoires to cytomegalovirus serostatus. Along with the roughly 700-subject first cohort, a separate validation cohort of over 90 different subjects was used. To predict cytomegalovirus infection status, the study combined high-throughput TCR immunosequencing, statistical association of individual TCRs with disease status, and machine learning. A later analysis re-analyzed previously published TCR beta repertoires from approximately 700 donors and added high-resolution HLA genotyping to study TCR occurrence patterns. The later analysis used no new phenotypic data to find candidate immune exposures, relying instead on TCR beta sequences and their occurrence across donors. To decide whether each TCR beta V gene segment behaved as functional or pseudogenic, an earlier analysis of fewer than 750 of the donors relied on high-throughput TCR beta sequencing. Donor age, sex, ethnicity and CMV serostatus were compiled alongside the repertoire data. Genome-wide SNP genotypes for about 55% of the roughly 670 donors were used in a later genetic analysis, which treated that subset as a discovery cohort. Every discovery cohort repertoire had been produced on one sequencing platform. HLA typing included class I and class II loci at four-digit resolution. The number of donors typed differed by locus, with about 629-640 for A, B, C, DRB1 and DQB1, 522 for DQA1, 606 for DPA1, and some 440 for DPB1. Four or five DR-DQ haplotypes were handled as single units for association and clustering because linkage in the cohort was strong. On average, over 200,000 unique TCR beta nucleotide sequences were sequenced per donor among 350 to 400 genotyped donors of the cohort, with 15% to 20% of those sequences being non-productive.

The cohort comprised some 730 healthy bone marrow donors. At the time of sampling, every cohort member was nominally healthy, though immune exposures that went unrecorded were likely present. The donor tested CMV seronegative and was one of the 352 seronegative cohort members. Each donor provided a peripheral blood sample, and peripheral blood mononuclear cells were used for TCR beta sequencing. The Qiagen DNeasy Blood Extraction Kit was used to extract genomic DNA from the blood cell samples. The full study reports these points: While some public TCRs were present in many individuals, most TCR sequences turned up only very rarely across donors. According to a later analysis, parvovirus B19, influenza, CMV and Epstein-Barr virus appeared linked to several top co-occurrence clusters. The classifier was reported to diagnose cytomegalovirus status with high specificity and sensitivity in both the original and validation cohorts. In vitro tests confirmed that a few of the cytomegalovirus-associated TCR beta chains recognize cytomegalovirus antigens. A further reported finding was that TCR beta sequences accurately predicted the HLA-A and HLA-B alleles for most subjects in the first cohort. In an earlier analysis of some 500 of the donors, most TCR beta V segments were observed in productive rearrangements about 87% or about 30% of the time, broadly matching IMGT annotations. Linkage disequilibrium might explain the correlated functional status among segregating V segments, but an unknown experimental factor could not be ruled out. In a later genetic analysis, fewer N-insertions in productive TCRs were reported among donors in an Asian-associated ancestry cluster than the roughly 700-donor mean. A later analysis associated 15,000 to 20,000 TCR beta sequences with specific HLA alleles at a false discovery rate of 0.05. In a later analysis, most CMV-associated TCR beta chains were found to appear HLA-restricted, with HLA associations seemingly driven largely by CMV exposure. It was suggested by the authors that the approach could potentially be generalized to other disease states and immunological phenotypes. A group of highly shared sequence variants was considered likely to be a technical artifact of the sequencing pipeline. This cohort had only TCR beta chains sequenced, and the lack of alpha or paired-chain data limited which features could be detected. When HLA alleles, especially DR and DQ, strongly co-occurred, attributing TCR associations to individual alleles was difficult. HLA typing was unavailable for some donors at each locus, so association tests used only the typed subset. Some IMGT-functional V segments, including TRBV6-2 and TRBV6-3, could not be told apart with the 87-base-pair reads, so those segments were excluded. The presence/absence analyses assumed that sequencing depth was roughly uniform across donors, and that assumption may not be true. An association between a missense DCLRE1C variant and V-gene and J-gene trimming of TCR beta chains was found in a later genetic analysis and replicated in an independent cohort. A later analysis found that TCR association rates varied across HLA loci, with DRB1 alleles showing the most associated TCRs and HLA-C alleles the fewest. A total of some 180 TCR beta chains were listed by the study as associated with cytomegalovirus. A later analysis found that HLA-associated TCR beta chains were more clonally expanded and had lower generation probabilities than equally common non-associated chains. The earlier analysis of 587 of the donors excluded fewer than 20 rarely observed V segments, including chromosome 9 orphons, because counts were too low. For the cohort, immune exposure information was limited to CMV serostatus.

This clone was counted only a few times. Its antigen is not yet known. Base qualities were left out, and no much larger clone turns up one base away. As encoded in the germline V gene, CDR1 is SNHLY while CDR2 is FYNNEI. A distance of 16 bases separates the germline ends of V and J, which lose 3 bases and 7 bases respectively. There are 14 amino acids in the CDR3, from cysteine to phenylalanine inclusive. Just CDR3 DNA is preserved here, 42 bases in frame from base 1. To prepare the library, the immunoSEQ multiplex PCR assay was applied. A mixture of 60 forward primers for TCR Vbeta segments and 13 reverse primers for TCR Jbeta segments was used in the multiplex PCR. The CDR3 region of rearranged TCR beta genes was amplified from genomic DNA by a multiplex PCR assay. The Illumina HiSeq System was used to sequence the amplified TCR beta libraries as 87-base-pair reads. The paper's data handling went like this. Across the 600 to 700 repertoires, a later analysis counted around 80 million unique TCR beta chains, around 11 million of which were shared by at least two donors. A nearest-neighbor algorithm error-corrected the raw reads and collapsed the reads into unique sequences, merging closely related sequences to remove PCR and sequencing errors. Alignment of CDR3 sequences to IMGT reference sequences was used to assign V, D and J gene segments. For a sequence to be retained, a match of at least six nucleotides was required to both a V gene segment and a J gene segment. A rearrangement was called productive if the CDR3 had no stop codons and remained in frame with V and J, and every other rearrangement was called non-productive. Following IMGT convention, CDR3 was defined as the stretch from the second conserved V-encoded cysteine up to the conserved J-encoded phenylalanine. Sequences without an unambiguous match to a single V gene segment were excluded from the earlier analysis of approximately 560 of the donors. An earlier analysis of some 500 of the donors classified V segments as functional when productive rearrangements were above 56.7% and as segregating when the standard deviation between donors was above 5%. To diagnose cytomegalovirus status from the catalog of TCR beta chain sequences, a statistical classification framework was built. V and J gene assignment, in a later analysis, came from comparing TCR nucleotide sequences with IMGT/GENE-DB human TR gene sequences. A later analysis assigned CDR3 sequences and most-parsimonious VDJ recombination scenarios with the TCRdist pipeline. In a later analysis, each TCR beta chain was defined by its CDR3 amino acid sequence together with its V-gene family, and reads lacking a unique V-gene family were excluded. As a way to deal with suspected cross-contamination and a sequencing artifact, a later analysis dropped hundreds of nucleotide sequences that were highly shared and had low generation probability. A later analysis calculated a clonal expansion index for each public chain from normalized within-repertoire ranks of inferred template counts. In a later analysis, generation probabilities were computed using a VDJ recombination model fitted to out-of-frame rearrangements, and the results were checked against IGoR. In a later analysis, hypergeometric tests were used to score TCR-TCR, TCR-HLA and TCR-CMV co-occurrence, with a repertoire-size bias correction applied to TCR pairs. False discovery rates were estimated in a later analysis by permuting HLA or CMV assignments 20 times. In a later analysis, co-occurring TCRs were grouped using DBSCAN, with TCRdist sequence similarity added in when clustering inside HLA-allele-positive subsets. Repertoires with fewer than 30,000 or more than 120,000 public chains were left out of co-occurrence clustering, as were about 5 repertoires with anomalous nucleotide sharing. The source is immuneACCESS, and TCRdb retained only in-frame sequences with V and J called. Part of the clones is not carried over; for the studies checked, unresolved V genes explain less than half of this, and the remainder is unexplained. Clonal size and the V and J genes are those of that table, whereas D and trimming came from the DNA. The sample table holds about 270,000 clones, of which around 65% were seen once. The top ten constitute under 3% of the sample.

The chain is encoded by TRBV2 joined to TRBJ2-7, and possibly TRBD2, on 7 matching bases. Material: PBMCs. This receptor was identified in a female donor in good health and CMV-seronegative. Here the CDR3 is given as CASSEGGPPGEQYF. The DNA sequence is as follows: TGTGCCAGCAGTGAGGGGGGGCCTCCGGGGGAGCAGTACTTC.